Each of the 4 T cell receptor beta chains below was sequenced from the same sample in a study of T cells in Graves' hyperthyroidism and ophthalmopathy. There were TCR beta CDR3 regions amplified from RNA transcripts. HTBI primers were used for first-round RT-PCR of the TCR CDR3. One entry per CDR3 protein results from TCRdb running MiXCR on the multiplex PCR reads. This sample yields roughly 93,000 distinct CDR3 sequences, of which roughly 40% are seen a single time; 10% belongs to the top ten. Material: peripheral blood or thyroid tissue (not recorded which). The origin of the receptors is a woman between 25 and 40 years old with Graves' hyperthyroidism.

A single count supports this clonotype. The chain couples TRBV7-3 to TRBJ1-1, with 8 bases lining up with TRBD1. With 5 bases clipped from V and 3 bases from J, the junction kept 8 bases outside the gene matches. This CDR3 has 15 amino acids. Germline V CDR1 and CDR2: SGHTA, FQGTGA. CDR3 DNA sequence: TGTGCCAGCAGCCCCCAGACAGGGGTTGACACTGAAGCTTTCTTT. As protein: CASSPQTGVDTEAFF. The full variable domain, its missing parts supplied by reference TRBV7-3 and TRBJ1-1, is GAGVSQTPSNKVTEKGKYVELRCDPISGHTALYWYRQSLGQGPEFLIYFQGTGAADDSGLPNDRFFAVRPEGSVSTLKIQRTERGDSAVYLCASSPQTGVDTEAFFGQGTRLTVV.

This clonotype was picked up a small number of times. The chain carries TRBV12-3 or TRBV12-4 and TRBJ1-6, with D perhaps TRBD1 (6 bases). Between the trimmed V and J ends, which lost 2 bases and 6 bases, there was a span of 11 bases. The CDR3 is 15 residues long. The CDR3 sequence: CASSLRGTSNSPLHF. The CDR3 region has the DNA TGTGCCAGCAGTTTAAGGGGGACAAGTAATTCACCCCTCCACTTT.

This chain connects TRBV7-2 to TRBJ2-5; 7 bases fit TRBD2. V dropped 5 bases and J dropped 1; count of bases not matched to a gene: 7. Germline V gene data show CDR1 as SGHTA and CDR2 as FQGNSA. The CDR3 has 15 amino acids. The CDR3 is CASSLEGTTQETQYF. In DNA, the CDR3 is TGTGCCAGCAGCCTAGAAGGGACTACCCAAGAGACCCAGTACTTC.

The sample holds many counts of this clonotype. The chain couples TRBV9 to TRBJ1-2, with D possibly matching TRBD1 (5 bases). The CDR3 is 15 residues long. Deletions cut 4 bases from V and 5 bases from J, with 18 bases between. CDR1 and CDR2 from the germline V gene are SGDLS and YYNGEE. CDR3 in amino acids: CASSLRPGLVYGYTF. The CDR3 region has the DNA TGTGCCAGCAGCCTCCGCCCGGGACTCGTTTATGGCTACACCTTC.